The T cell receptor beta chain described here comes from a study of PD-1 blockade in classical Hodgkin lymphoma. Assay used: immunoSEQ multiplex PCR; TCRdb lists only in-frame clones, some missing. The sample has about 18,000 clones, roughly four fifths seen once. Note on this clone: This specimen includes other DNA sequences encoding the same CDR3.

The germline V and J ends were trimmed by 4 bases and 4 bases, with 20 bases remaining between them. The CDR3 extends over 16 amino acids. Germline loops: CDR1 MNHEY, CDR2 SVGAGI. Regarding time point: cycle 4 day 1 (C4D1), after 6 weeks of nivolumab. Exposure to brentuximab vedotin varied, and each patient had relapsed following autologous stem cell transplantation. The sequencing used peripheral blood mononuclear cells (PBMCs), collected before the fourth cycle of nivolumab. This clonotype was sampled from a human donor with classical Hodgkin lymphoma. The chain links TRBV6-5 to TRBJ2-7, with D tentatively TRBD2 (6 bases). The CDR3 here is CASSSSLGAGLYEQYF. The CDR3 nucleotides read TGTGCCAGCAGTTCCTCCCTTGGGGCGGGGTTGTACGAGCAGTACTTC.